This record looks at one T cell receptor (beta chain) sequence and its context. Its target is unknown. Its ends do not fully match the called genes, so a read error is possible. The sample originates from a study of cytomegalovirus exposure and HLA in healthy donors. Findings and limits, study-wide: With later analysis, a missense DCLRE1C variant became linked to TCR beta V- and J-gene trimming. The study listed roughly 150 cytomegalovirus-associated TCR beta chains. About 90% or about 30% of the time was how often most TCR beta V segments were productive, according to an earlier analysis.

The PCR made use of 60 Vbeta and 13 Jbeta primers. Generated by immunoSEQ multiplex PCR, the TCRdb table keeps only in-frame clones and is missing some. Of under 250,000 clones listed, around 73% are singletons. The CDR3 covers 14 residues. CDR1 is MDHEN and CDR2 is SYDVKM in the germline V gene. The chain joins TRBV28 to TRBJ1-5, with 9 positions matching TRBD1. The sequence was collected from a male donor in good health and CMV-seronegative. The sample comprised PBMCs. The CDR3 DNA sequence: TGTGCCAGCAGTCGCACAGGGGGCAACCAGCCCCAGCATTTT. It is translated as CASSRTGGNQPQHF.